This TCR beta chain was sequenced in a study of blood T cell repertoires in COVID-19. In the study overall: Material from acute and convalescent COVID-19 was sourced from the United States, Italy and Spain. T cells, B-cell-depleted T cells, or PBMCs supplied cDNA or gDNA.

Methods used by the authors: Reference gene primer amplification yielded estimated nucleated cell counts. Method: immunoSEQ multiplex PCR; TCRdb's copy keeps in-frame clones and lacks some. V, J and clone size are taken as reported in that table, and D and trimming were inferred from the DNA itself. The top ten clones hold 3.4% of a sample with roughly 90,000 clones, 70% to 90% of them seen once. Germline V gene data show CDR1 as LGHNA and CDR2 as YSLEER. The CDR3 is made up of 18 amino acids. Trimming pared 0 bases from V and 1 base from J, leaving 16 bases between. This TCR came from a man aged 45 to 65 with acute or convalescent COVID-19. The sequencing sample was made of peripheral blood. The chain carries TRBV4-3 and TRBJ2-1, with a possible D match to TRBD1 (6 bases). The CDR3 nucleotides are TGCGCCAGCAGCCAAGAGGGTAACAGGGTCGGATCCTACAATGAGCAGTTCTTC. It specifies CASSQEGNRVGSYNEQFF.